A single sample is the source of the 29 T cell receptor beta chains below, sequenced in a study of blood T cell repertoires in COVID-19. The protocol was immunoSEQ multiplex PCR, while the TCRdb copy is restricted to in-frame clones and leaves out a portion. The sample includes a few hundred thousand clones, around four fifths seen only once; the top ten take around 4%. The sequenced sample consisted of peripheral blood. These receptors were obtained from a man aged 60 to 75 with acute or convalescent COVID-19.

This clone was counted between two and nine times. The chain employs TRBV5-6 and TRBJ2-7, with 10 bases that match TRBD1. Losses at the gene ends were 3 bases for V and 7 bases for J; bases not matched to a gene: 16. This CDR3 has 17 amino acids. CDR1 SGHDT and CDR2 YYEEEE come from the germline V gene. Here the CDR3 DNA reads TGTGCCAGCAGCTCCTTAAGATCCGGGACAGGGGTGCGGGAGCAGTACTTC. Translating it yields CASSSLRSGTGVREQYF.

Details on this clone: The sample holds other DNA sequences that translate to the same CDR3. The rearrangement joins TRBV5-1 to TRBJ2-2; 10 bases are shared with TRBD2. The CDR3 loop spans 16 amino acids. Trimming took 4 bases from V and 2 from J; bases not matched to a gene: 5. Germline V lookup: CDR1 SGHRS, CDR2 YFSETQ. DNA of the CDR3: TGCGCCAGCAGCGCAGCGGGGGGGCCTAACACCGGGGAGCTGTTTTTT. Translating it yields CASSAAGGPNTGELFF.

The J gene is TRBJ2-7, the V gene TRBV20-1, with D tentatively TRBD2 (5 bases). The germline gives CDR1 DFQATT, CDR2 SNEGSKA (reference sequence). With 3 bases removed from V and 3 bases from J, the gap between germline ends came to 15 bases. The CDR3 totals 14 residues. The CDR3 bases are TGCAGTGCTAGTTTCATAGGCGGGTACTACGAGCAGTACTTC. This codes for CSASFIGGYYEQYF.

V is TRBV27 and J is TRBJ1-2; TRBD1 is a possible D gene (6 bases). CDR1 MNHEY and CDR2 SMNVEV come from the germline V gene (reference sequence). V was cut by 3 bases and J by 0 bases, with 8 bases left in between. The CDR3 has 14 amino acids. CDR3 loop: CASSLTGSNYGYTF. DNA of the CDR3: TGTGCCAGCAGTTTGACAGGTTCTAACTATGGCTACACCTTC.

The gene calls are TRBV7-3 and TRBJ2-7; D is unclear. V was shortened by 0 bases and J by 0 bases, with 9 bases between the two germline ends. This CDR3 is built from 15 residues. In germline, CDR1 is SGHTA, CDR2 FQGTGA. The CDR3 spells CASSLTPGSSYEQYF. The CDR3 coding sequence is TGTGCCAGCAGCTTAACTCCAGGAAGCTCCTACGAGCAGTACTTC.

This clone appeared a single time. The rearrangement links TRBV27 to TRBJ2-1; D perhaps matches TRBD2 (6 bases). Germline loops: CDR1 MNHEY, CDR2 SMNVEV (reference sequence). V was shortened by 6 bases and J by 5 bases, with 14 bases between the two germline ends. This CDR3 region has 14 residues. DNA of the CDR3: TGTGCCAGCAGCCCTTGGGGAGGACACAATGAGCAGTTCTTC. Amino acids: CASSPWGGHNEQFF.

This chain links TRBV6-5 with TRBJ1-1, with 8 bases that match TRBD1. Germline V gene data show CDR1 as MNHEY and CDR2 as SVGAGI. This CDR3 comprises 15 residues. V shed 5 bases, J shed 6 bases, and the junction held 11 bases outside the gene matches. As DNA, the CDR3 is TGTGCCAGCAGTCCGTCGGACAGGGAAGTCTCTGAAGCTTTCTTT. Translating it yields CASSPSDREVSEAFF.

The chain joins TRBV7-2 to TRBJ2-1, with D perhaps TRBD2 (6 bases). CDR3 length equals 16 residues. V shed 5 bases and J shed 8 bases, with 22 bases lying between them. Germline V CDR1 and CDR2: SGHTA, FQGNSA. CDR3 bases: TGTGCCAGCAGCCCCAGGAGGAGGGAAGGATTAGATGAGCAGTTCTTC. Translation: CASSPRRREGLDEQFF.

The genes are TRBV6-5 and TRBJ2-7; 7 bases fit TRBD2. CDR3 size: 15 residues. After removal of 8 bases from V and 7 bases from J, the junction contained 17 bases not matched to a gene. CDR1 and CDR2 (germline): MNHEY, SVGAGI. The CDR3: CASANGGRRMWEQYF. CDR3 nucleotides: TGTGCCAGCGCCAACGGCGGGAGAAGAATGTGGGAGCAGTACTTC.

The chain employs TRBV3-1 (or the pseudogene TRBV3-2) and TRBJ2-1, with TRBD2 matching 9 bases. From germline, CDR1 is LGHDT and CDR2 YNNKEL (reference sequence). CDR3 size: 15 residues. With V trimmed by 5 bases and J by 4 bases, 6 bases remained unmatched. Written as DNA, the CDR3 is TGTGCCAGCAGCTACCGACTAGCGGCTTACAATGAGCAGTTCTTC. Translated: CASSYRLAAYNEQFF.

The chain is built from TRBV7-3 and TRBJ2-1, with 9 bases lining up with TRBD1. This CDR3 is 15 amino acids long. Germline loops: CDR1 SGHTA, CDR2 FQGTGA. The J segment lost 9 bases and the V segment lost 5 bases, leaving 11 bases of the junction unmatched. The CDR3 nucleotides read TGTGCCAGCAGCCCTCGGACAGGGGCGATTGTTGAGCAGTTCTTC. Residues: CASSPRTGAIVEQFF.

This clone was observed a single time. The chain is built from TRBV12-3 or TRBV12-4 and TRBJ1-2, with D possibly matching TRBD1 (5 bases). This CDR3 contains 13 residues. V shed 4 bases and J shed 0 bases, with 6 bases lying between them. The CDR3 sequence: CASSSTANYGYTF. CDR3 nucleotide sequence: TGTGCCAGCAGTTCGACAGCTAACTATGGCTACACCTTC.

J is TRBJ2-7 and V is TRBV7-2; TRBD2 aligns across 9 bases. Germline CDR1 reads SGHTA; CDR2 reads FQGNSA. The CDR3 totals 18 residues. Germline trimming cut 1 base from V and 0 bases from J; bases unmatched to any gene: 10. The CDR3 here is CASSLEGLAGLSSYEQYF. CDR3 DNA: TGTGCCAGCAGCTTAGAGGGCCTAGCGGGACTAAGCTCCTACGAGCAGTACTTC.

This clone was detected ten times or more. The rearrangement uses TRBV27 and TRBJ1-6; 8 nucleotides line up with TRBD1. The CDR3 totals 18 residues. Per germline, CDR1 MNHEY and CDR2 SMNVEV (reference sequence). Unmatched junction bases numbered 13, after V lost 2 bases and J lost 7 bases. The chain's CDR3 is CASSLGAQGARQNSPLHF. DNA of the CDR3: TGTGCCAGCAGTTTAGGGGCGCAGGGGGCCAGGCAGAATTCACCCCTCCACTTT.

The J gene is TRBJ2-3, the V gene TRBV7-3; D is perhaps TRBD2 (6 bases). Germline V lookup: CDR1 SGHTA, CDR2 FQGTGA. Trimming removed 1 base at V and 4 bases at J, with 12 bases between. The CDR3 totals 15 residues. As DNA, the CDR3 is TGTGCCAGCAGCTTAAGCCTAGCGAGCGCAGATACGCAGTATTTT. Its translation is CASSLSLASADTQYF.

This rearrangement joins TRBV28 to TRBJ2-3; 8 nucleotides align to TRBD1. Germline V gives CDR1 MDHEN, CDR2 SYDVKM. J gave up 6 bases and V 7 bases, and 15 bases lay outside the gene matches. This CDR3 comprises 16 residues. CDR3 bases: TGTGCCAGCACTAGGACCAGGGGGCAGCCTCAGGATACGCAGTATTTT. Protein product: CASTRTRGQPQDTQYF.

The rearrangement uses TRBV9 and TRBJ2-2; 8 nucleotides match TRBD1. Germline loops: CDR1 SGDLS, CDR2 YYNGEE. The trim removed 3 bases at V and 5 bases at J, leaving 6 bases unmatched. The CDR3 totals 15 residues. The CDR3 loop reads CASSAPGGWTGELFF. Written as DNA, the CDR3 is TGTGCCAGCAGCGCCCCAGGGGGCTGGACCGGGGAGCTGTTTTTT. Filled out from reference TRBV9 and TRBJ2-2, the complete variable domain reads DSGVTQTPKHLITATGQRVTLRCSPRSGDLSVYWYQQSLDQGLQFLIQYYNGEERAKGNILERFSAQQFPDLHSELNLSSLELGDSALYFCASSAPGGWTGELFFGEGSRLTVL.

This chain uses TRBV2 with TRBJ1-1, with 7 bases fitting TRBD1. J lost 1 base, V lost 11 bases, and 7 bases had no gene match. The CDR3 is 13 amino acids. In germline, CDR1 is SNHLY, CDR2 FYNNEI. DNA of the CDR3: TGTGCCGTAAACCGGGACAGGAACACTGAAGCTTTCTTT. Protein product: CAVNRDRNTEAFF.

This chain joins TRBV18 and TRBJ2-1; D perhaps matches TRBD1 (5 bases). This CDR3 has 15 residues. Germline lookup yields CDR1 KGHSH and CDR2 LQKENI. Between the trimmed V and J ends, which lost 8 bases and 0 bases, there was a span of 14 bases. This CDR3 reads CASTQGPSSYNEQFF. CDR3 in DNA: TGTGCCAGCACCCAGGGCCCCAGCTCCTACAATGAGCAGTTCTTC.

This clone showed up just once. The chain recombines TRBV28 with TRBJ2-7; TRBD2 might be the D (5 bases). Between the trimmed V and J ends, which lost 9 bases and 2 bases, there was a span of 20 bases. This CDR3 contains 15 residues. Germline V gene sequence: CDR1 MDHEN, CDR2 SYDVKM. The CDR3 reads CASTLSGIVPYEQYF. CDR3 in DNA: TGTGCCAGTACTCTTTCCGGGATCGTGCCCTACGAGCAGTACTTC.

CDR3 sequence (DNA): TGTGCCAGCAGCCCAAGCGGGCTCTATGGCTACACCTTC. This gives the protein CASSPSGLYGYTF. The V gene is TRBV6-5, the J gene TRBJ1-2; D is undetermined. CDR1 is MNHEY and CDR2 is SVGAGI in the germline V gene. V was cut by 6 bases and J by 4 bases, with 12 bases left in between. The CDR3 consists of 13 residues.

V is TRBV7-6 and J is TRBJ2-1; 9 positions match TRBD2. The trim removed 2 bases at V and 9 bases at J, leaving 8 bases unmatched. The CDR3 runs to 15 residues. Germline CDR1 and CDR2: SGHVS and FNYEAQ. The CDR3 spells CASSLSSGVYGEQFF. The CDR3 DNA reads as TGTGCCAGCAGCTTATCTAGCGGGGTTTATGGTGAGCAGTTCTTC. Looking up the rest from reference TRBV7-6 and TRBJ2-1 gives the full variable domain: GAGVSQSPRYKVTKRGQDVALRCDPISGHVSLYWYRQALGQGPEFLTYFNYEAQQDKSGLPNDRFSAERPEGSISTLTIQRTEQRDSAMYRCASSLSSGVYGEQFFGPGTRLTVL.

The gene calls are TRBV18 and TRBJ1-1, with TRBD1 as a possible D gene (6 bases). V lost 4 bases and J lost 4, with 16 bases in between. The CDR3 runs to 15 residues. Germline V CDR1 and CDR2: KGHSH, LQKENI. CDR3 protein: CASSLDTGLGTEAFF. CDR3 DNA sequence: TGTGCCAGCTCACTCGATACAGGGCTTGGCACTGAAGCTTTCTTT.

The chain links TRBV7-2 to TRBJ2-7, with D perhaps TRBD2 (6 bases). Trimming stripped 8 bases from V and 0 bases from J, with 11 bases between. Germline assignment: CDR1 SGHTA and CDR2 FQGNSA. The CDR3 contains 13 residues. The CDR3 DNA reads TGTGCCAGCGGGACTTTGAGCTCCTACGAGCAGTACTTC. Its protein is CASGTLSSYEQYF.

This clone was found once. V usage is TRBV5-4 and J usage is TRBJ1-1; tentatively, D is TRBD1 (6 bases). Germline V gene data show CDR1 as SGHNT and CDR2 as YYREEE (reference sequence). There are 14 residues in the CDR3. Trimming cost V 4 bases and J 5 bases, with 15 bases left between them. CDR3 protein: CASSPHQQGTEAFF. CDR3 coding DNA: TGTGCCAGCAGCCCACACCAACAGGGAACTGAAGCTTTCTTT.

This CDR3 reads CASLGQGTEAFF. CDR3 DNA sequence: TGTGCCAGCCTAGGCCAGGGCACTGAAGCTTTCTTT. The gene calls are TRBV25-1 and TRBJ1-1, with TRBD1 as a possible D gene (5 bases). The CDR3 has 12 residues. V gave up 8 bases and J gave up 4 bases, with 11 bases separating them. The V gene's germline CDR1 is MGHDK and CDR2 SYGVNS. The full variable domain, with the rest looked up from reference TRBV25-1 and TRBJ1-1, is EADIYQTPRYLVIGTGKKITLECSQTMGHDKMYWYQQDPGMELHLIHYSYGVNSTEKGDLSSESTVSRIRTEHFPLTLESARPSHTSQYLCASLGQGTEAFFGQGTRLTVV.

CDR3 sequence: CASSYAGVPLREQFF. CDR3 nucleotide sequence: TGTGCCAGCAGTTACGCGGGGGTGCCTTTGCGTGAGCAGTTCTTC. The V gene is TRBV6-5, the J gene TRBJ2-1; 7 nucleotides agree with TRBD2. This CDR3 has 15 residues. The V gene's germline CDR1 is MNHEY and CDR2 SVGAGI. V shed 2 bases, J shed 9 bases, and the junction held 10 bases outside the gene matches.

V is TRBV5-6 and J is TRBJ2-5; 10 positions match TRBD1. The CDR3 runs to 16 residues. The germline gives CDR1 SGHDT, CDR2 YYEEEE. Trimming cost V 0 bases and J 1 base; bases outside gene matches: 3. The chain's CDR3 is CASSLAGTGAQETQYF. Written as DNA, the CDR3 is TGTGCCAGCAGCTTGGCCGGGACAGGGGCCCAAGAGACCCAGTACTTC.

This clone was seen just once. V is TRBV2 and J is TRBJ2-1, with TRBD1 as a possible D gene (7 bases). This CDR3 is 13 amino acids long. The ends were cut back, 2 bases at V and 9 bases at J, with 11 bases in the middle. Looked up from germline, CDR1 is SNHLY and CDR2 is FYNNEI. The CDR3 loop reads CASSERQGGEQFF. DNA of the CDR3: TGTGCCAGCAGTGAACGGCAGGGGGGTGAGCAGTTCTTC. The full variable domain, rest sourced from reference TRBV2 and TRBJ2-1, is EPEVTQTPSHQVTQMGQEVILRCVPISNHLYFYWYRQILGQKVEFLVSFYNNEISEKSEIFDDQFSVERPDGSNFTLKIRSTKLEDSAMYFCASSERQGGEQFFGPGTRLTVL.